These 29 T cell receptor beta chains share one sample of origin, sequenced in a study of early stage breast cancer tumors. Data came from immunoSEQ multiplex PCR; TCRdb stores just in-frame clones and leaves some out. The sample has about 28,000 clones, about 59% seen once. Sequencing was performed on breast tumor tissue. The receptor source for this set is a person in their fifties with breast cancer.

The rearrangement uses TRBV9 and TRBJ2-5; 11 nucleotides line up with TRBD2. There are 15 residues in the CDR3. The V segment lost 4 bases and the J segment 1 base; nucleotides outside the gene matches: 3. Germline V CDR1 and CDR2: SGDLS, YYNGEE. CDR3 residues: CASSLGTSGQETQYF. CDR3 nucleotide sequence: TGTGCCAGCAGCCTAGGGACTAGCGGCCAAGAGACCCAGTACTTC.

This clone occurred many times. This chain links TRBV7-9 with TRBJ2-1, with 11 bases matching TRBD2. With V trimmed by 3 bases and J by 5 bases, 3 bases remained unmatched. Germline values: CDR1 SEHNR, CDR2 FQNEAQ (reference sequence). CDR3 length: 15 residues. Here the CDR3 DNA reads TGTGCCAGCAGCTTGGGACTAGCGGCCCACAATGAGCAGTTCTTC. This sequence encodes CASSLGLAAHNEQFF.

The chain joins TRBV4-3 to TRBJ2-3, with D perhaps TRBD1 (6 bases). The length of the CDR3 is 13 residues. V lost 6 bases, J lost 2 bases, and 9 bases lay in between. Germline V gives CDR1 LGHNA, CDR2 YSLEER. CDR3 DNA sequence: TGCGCCAGCAGTCGACAGGTCACAGATACGCAGTATTTT. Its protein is CASSRQVTDTQYF.

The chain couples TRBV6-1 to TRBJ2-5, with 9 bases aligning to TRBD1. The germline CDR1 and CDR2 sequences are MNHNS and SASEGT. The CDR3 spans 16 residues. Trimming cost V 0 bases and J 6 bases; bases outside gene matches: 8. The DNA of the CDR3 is TGTGCCAGCAGTGAAGCCGGGACAGGGTTAATGCAGACCCAGTACTTC. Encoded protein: CASSEAGTGLMQTQYF.

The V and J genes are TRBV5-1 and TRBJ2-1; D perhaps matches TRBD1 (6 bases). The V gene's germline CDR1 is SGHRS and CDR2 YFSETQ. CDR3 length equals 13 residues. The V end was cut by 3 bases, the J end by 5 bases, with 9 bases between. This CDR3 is CASSWGHDNEQFF. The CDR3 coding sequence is TGCGCCAGCAGCTGGGGACACGACAATGAGCAGTTCTTC.

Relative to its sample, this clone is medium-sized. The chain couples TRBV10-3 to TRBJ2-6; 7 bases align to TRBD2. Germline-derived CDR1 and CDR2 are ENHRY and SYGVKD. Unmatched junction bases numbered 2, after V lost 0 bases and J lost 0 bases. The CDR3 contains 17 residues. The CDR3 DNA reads TGTGCCATCAGTGAGTCGGGGGGGTACTCTGGGGCCAACGTCCTGACTTTC. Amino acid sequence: CAISESGGYSGANVLTF.

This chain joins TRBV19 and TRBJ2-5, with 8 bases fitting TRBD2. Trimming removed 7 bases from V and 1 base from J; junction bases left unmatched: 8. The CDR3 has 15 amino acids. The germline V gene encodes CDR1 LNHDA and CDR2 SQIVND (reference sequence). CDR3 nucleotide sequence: TGTGCCAGTACTCGGGGGCTAGCGGGCCAAGAGACCCAGTACTTC. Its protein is CASTRGLAGQETQYF. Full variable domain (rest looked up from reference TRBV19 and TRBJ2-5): DGGITQSPKYLFRKEGQNVTLSCEQNLNHDAMYWYRQDPGQGLRLIYYSQIVNDFQKGDIAEGYSVSREKKESFPLTVTSAQKNPTAFYLCASTRGLAGQETQYFGPGTRLLVL.

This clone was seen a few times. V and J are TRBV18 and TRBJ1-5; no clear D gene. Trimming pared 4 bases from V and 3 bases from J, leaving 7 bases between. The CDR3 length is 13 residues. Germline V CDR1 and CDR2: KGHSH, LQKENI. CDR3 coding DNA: TGTGCCAGCTCACTGGATTACAATCAGCCCCAGCATTTT. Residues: CASSLDYNQPQHF. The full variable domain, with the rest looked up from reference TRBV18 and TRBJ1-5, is NAGVMQNPRHLVRRRGQEARLRCSPMKGHSHVYWYRQLPEEGLKFMVYLQKENIIDESGMPKERFSAEFPKEGPSILRIQQVVRGDSAAYFCASSLDYNQPQHFGDGTRLSIL.

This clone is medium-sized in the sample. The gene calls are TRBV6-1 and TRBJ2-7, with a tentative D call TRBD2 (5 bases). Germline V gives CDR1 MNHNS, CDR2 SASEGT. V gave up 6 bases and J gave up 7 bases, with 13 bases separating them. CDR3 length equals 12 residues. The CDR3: CASRTTIGEQYF. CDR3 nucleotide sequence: TGTGCCAGCAGGACTACTATAGGAGAGCAGTACTTC.

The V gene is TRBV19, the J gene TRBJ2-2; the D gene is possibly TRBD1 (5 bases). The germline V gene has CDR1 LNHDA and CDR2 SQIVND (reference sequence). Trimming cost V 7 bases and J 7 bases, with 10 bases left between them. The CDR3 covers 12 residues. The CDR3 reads CASKVQGGELFF. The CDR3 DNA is TGTGCCAGTAAGGTCCAGGGCGGGGAGCTGTTTTTT.

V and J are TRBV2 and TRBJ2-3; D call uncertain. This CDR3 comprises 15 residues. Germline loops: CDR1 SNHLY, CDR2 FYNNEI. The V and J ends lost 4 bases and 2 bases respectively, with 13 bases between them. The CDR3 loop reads CASSVGLVATDTQYF. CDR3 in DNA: TGTGCCAGCAGTGTCGGGCTAGTAGCCACAGATACGCAGTATTTT.

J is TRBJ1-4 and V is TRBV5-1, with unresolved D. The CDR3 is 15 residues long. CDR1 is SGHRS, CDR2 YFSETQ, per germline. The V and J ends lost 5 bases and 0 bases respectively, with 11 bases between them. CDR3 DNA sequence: TGCGCCAGCAGGGATACCCTTGCAACTAATGAAAAACTGTTTTTT. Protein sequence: CASRDTLATNEKLFF.

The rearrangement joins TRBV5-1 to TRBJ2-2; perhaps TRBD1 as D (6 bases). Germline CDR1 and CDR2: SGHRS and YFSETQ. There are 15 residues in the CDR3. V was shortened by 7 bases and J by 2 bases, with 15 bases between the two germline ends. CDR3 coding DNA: TGCGCCAGCGAATGGGGCAGGGGAAACACCGGGGAGCTGTTTTTT. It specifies CASEWGRGNTGELFF.

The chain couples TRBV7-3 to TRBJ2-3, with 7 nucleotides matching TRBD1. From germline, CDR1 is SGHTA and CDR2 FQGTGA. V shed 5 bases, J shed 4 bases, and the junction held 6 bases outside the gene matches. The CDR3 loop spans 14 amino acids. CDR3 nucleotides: TGTGCCAGCAGCGCCTCCGGGACAGCAGATACGCAGTATTTT. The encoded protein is CASSASGTADTQYF.

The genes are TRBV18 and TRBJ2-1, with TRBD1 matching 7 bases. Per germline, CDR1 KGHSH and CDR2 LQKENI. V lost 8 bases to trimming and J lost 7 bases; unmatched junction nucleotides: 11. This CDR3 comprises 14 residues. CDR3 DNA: TGTGCCAGCCTGTCCACAGGGGTTGGGAATGAGCAGTTCTTC. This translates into CASLSTGVGNEQFF.

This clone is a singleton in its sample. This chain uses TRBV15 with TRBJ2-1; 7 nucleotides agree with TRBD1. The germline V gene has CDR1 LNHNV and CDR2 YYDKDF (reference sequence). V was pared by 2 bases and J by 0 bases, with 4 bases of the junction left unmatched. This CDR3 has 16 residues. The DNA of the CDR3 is TGTGCCACCAGCAGAACGACAGGGAGCTCCTACAATGAGCAGTTCTTC. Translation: CATSRTTGSSYNEQFF.

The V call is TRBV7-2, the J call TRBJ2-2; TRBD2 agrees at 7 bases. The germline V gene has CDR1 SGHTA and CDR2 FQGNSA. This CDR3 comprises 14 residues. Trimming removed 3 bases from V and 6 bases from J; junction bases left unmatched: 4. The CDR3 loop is CASSFGRGAGELFF. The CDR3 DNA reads TGTGCCAGCAGCTTTGGCCGGGGGGCCGGGGAGCTGTTTTTT.

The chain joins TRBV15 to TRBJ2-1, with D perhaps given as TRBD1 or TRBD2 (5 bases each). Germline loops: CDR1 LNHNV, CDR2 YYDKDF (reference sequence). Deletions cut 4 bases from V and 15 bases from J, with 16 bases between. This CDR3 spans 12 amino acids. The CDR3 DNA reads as TGTGCCACCAGCATGAGCGAGGGGAGCTCGTTCTTC. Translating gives CATSMSEGSSFF. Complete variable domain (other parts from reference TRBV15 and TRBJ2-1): DAMVIQNPRYQVTQFGKPVTLSCSQTLNHNVMYWYQQKSSQAPKLLFHYYDKDFNNEADTPDNFQSRRPNTSFCFLDIRSPGLGDTAMYLCATSMSEGSSFFGPGTRLTVL.

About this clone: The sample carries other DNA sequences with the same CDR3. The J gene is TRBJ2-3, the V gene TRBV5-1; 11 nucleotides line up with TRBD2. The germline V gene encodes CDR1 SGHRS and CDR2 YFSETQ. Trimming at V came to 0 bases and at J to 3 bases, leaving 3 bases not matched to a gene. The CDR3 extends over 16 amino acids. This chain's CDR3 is CASSLGGTSGTDTQYF. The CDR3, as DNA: TGCGCCAGCAGCTTGGGCGGGACTAGCGGTACAGATACGCAGTATTTT.

Written as DNA, the CDR3 is TGTGCCAGCAGCAAAGCGGGCCGGCAGGGAAACTCTGGGGCCAACGTCCTGACTTTC. Its protein is CASSKAGRQGNSGANVLTF. This chain connects TRBV21-1 to TRBJ2-6; TRBD1 reflects the table's D call only, with no check against the DNA. TRBV21-1 is labeled a pseudogene. The CDR3 consists of 19 residues.

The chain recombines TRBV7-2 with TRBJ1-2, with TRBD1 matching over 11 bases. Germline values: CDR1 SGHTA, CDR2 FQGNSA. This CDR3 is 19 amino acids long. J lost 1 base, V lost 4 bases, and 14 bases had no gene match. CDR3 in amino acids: CASSSLGGAGTGGNYGYTF. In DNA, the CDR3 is TGTGCCAGCAGCTCACTTGGGGGGGCAGGGACAGGGGGTAACTATGGCTACACCTTC.

CDR3 sequence (DNA): TGTGCCAGCAGCTTGTATAGCGGGAGTCCGTCCTACGAGCAGTACTTC. This sequence encodes CASSLYSGSPSYEQYF. The J gene is TRBJ2-7, the V gene TRBV7-2, with 9 bases lining up with TRBD2. The CDR3 runs to 16 residues. In germline, CDR1 is SGHTA, CDR2 FQGNSA. V lost 3 bases and J lost 1; bases outside the gene matches: 7.

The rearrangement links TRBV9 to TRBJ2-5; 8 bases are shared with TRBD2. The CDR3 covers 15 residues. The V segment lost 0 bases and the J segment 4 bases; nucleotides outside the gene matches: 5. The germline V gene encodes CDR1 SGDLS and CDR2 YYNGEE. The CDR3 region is CASSVAGGVGETQYF. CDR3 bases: TGTGCCAGCAGCGTAGCGGGAGGGGTTGGAGAGACCCAGTACTTC. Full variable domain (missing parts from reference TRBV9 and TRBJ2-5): DSGVTQTPKHLITATGQRVTLRCSPRSGDLSVYWYQQSLDQGLQFLIQYYNGEERAKGNILERFSAQQFPDLHSELNLSSLELGDSALYFCASSVAGGVGETQYFGPGTRLLVL.

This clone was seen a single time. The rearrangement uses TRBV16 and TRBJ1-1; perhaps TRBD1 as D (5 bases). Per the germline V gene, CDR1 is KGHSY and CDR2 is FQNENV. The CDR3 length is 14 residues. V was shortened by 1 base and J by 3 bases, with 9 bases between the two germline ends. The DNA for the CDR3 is TGTGCCAGCAGCCAATATGGGGGGTACACTGAAGCTTTCTTT. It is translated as CASSQYGGYTEAFF.

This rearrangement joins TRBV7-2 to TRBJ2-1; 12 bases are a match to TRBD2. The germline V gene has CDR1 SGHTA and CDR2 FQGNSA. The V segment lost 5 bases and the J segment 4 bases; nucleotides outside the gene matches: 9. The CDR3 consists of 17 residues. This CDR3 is CASSRQPTSGSYNEQFF. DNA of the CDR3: TGTGCCAGCAGCCGCCAACCGACTAGCGGGAGTTACAATGAGCAGTTCTTC.

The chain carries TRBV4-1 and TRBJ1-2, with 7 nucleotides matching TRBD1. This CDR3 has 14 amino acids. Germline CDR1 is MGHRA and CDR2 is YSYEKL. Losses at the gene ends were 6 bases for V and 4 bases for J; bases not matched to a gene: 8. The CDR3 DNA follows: TGCGCCAGCAGTCCAGGGGGAGGGGGCTATGGCTACACCTTC. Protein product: CASSPGGGGYGYTF.

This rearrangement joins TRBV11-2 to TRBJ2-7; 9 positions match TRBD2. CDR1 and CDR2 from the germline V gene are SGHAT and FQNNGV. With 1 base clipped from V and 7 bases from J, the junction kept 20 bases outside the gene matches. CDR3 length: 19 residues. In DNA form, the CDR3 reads TGTGCCAGCAGCTTAGGTGGGCTAGCGGGACTCAAAAGGGGTCGGGAGCAGTACTTC. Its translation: CASSLGGLAGLKRGREQYF.

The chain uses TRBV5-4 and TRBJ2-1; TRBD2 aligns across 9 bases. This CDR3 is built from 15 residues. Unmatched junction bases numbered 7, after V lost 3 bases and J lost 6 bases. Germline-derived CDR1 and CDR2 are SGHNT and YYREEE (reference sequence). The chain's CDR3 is CASSSIAGVINEQFF. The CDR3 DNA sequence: TGTGCCAGCAGCTCCATAGCGGGAGTTATCAATGAGCAGTTCTTC.

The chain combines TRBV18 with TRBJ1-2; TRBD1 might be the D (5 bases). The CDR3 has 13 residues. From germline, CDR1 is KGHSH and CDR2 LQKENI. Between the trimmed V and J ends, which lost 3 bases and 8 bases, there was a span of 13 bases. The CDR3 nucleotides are TGTGCCAGCTCACCCTCTGACAGCCGCGGCTACACCTTC. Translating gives CASSPSDSRGYTF. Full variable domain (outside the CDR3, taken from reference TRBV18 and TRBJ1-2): NAGVMQNPRHLVRRRGQEARLRCSPMKGHSHVYWYRQLPEEGLKFMVYLQKENIIDESGMPKERFSAEFPKEGPSILRIQQVVRGDSAAYFCASSPSDSRGYTFGSGTRLTVV.